These 10 T cell receptor beta chains were all obtained from the same sample, sequenced in a study of shared clonotypes between healthy human individuals. The assay was immunoSEQ multiplex PCR, and TCRdb's table has in-frame clones only and misses some. The table has around 2.5 million clones, approximately 93% seen once; the top ten hold about 0.34%. Sequenced input: naive CD4+ T cells from PBMCs. Subset denoted: CD45RA+ positively selected. These receptors came from a man in his late teens or twenties in good health. Some clones in this sample may be carry-over from other donors' samples.

The V gene is TRBV28, the J gene TRBJ2-4; a possible D gene is TRBD2 (7 bases). This CDR3 has 14 amino acids. The ends were cut back, 4 bases at V and 8 bases at J, with 15 bases in the middle. CDR1 and CDR2 (germline): MDHEN, SYDVKM. The CDR3 bases are TGTGCCAGCAGTTCGTCCCGAGGGGGGGACATTCAGTACTTC. Its protein product is CASSSSRGGDIQYF.

J is TRBJ2-5 and V is TRBV6-1; D is possibly TRBD2 (5 bases). The CDR3 covers 14 residues. Trimming stripped 6 bases from V and 5 bases from J, with 16 bases between. From germline, CDR1 is MNHNS and CDR2 SASEGT. The CDR3 region is CASRELPRGETQYF. The CDR3, as DNA: TGTGCCAGCAGGGAACTACCCCGAGGGGAGACCCAGTACTTC.

The rearrangement uses TRBV6-1 and TRBJ1-1, with a tentative D call TRBD1 (5 bases). Trimming removed 8 bases from V and 5 bases from J, with 18 bases in between. Per the germline V gene, CDR1 is MNHNS and CDR2 is SASEGT. CDR3 length: 14 residues. The CDR3 bases are TGTGCCAGCGCCCTAGACAGTTGGAGGACTGAAGCTTTCTTT. Protein: CASALDSWRTEAFF.

This clone is a singleton in its sample. J is TRBJ2-1 and V is TRBV11-2, with TRBD2 matching over 8 bases. After removal of 2 bases from V and 9 bases from J, the junction contained 6 bases not matched to a gene. The V gene's germline CDR1 is SGHAT and CDR2 FQNNGV. CDR3 size: 14 residues. The CDR3 sequence: CASSLKREWVEQFF. CDR3 coding DNA: TGTGCCAGCAGCTTAAAGCGGGAGTGGGTTGAGCAGTTCTTC.

As regards this clone: The identical CDR3 is also encoded by other nucleotide sequences in the sample. This sequence joins TRBV30 and TRBJ2-3; 8 nucleotides match TRBD2. This CDR3 has 13 residues. The V segment lost 5 bases and the J segment 0 bases; nucleotides outside the gene matches: 1. Germline assignment: CDR1 GTSNPN and CDR2 SVGIG (reference sequence). DNA for the CDR3: TGTGCCTGGTCTAGCGGGAGCACAGATACGCAGTATTTT. Amino acid sequence: CAWSSGSTDTQYF.

CDR3 DNA sequence: TGCGCCAGCAGTGGGTCGGACGGTCCGGGACTAGCGGGAGCAGAGGATACGCAGTATTTT. Translation: CASSGSDGPGLAGAEDTQYF. The rearrangement uses TRBV10-1 and TRBJ2-3; 14 nucleotides match TRBD2. This CDR3 spans 20 amino acids. CDR1 and CDR2 (germline): WNHNN, SYGVQD (reference sequence). After removal of 4 bases from V and 6 bases from J, the junction contained 18 bases not matched to a gene.

The CDR3 sequence: CASSVGAREEKQYF. For the CDR3, the DNA is TGTGCCAGCAGCGTAGGGGCCCGGGAAGAAAAGCAGTACTTC. The chain links TRBV9 to TRBJ2-7, with D possibly TRBD2 on 5 matching bases. The V gene's germline CDR1 is SGDLS and CDR2 YYNGEE. V shed 0 bases and J shed 8 bases, with 15 bases lying between them. The CDR3 has 14 residues.

In this sample, this clone turned up once. The same CDR3 can be traced to other DNA sequences in this sample. The chain is built from TRBV5-1 and TRBJ2-1; no definite D call. V shed 0 bases and J shed 0 bases, with 7 bases lying between them. This CDR3 has 15 residues. Germline assignment: CDR1 SGHRS and CDR2 YFSETQ. The CDR3 bases are TGCGCCAGCAGCTTGGGTTTGGACTCCTACAATGAGCAGTTCTTC. Amino acid sequence: CASSLGLDSYNEQFF.

The genes are TRBV7-2 and TRBJ2-2; 10 positions match TRBD2. The CDR3 totals 17 residues. The V gene's germline CDR1 is SGHTA and CDR2 FQGNSA. J lost 5 bases, V lost 4 bases, and 10 bases had no gene match. CDR3 coding DNA: TGTGCCAGCAGCTCGTCTAGCGGGAGTCCGAGAACCGGGGAGCTGTTTTTT. Translated, it gives CASSSSSGSPRTGELFF. The full variable domain, with the rest looked up from reference TRBV7-2 and TRBJ2-2, is GAGVSQSPSNKVTEKGKDVELRCDPISGHTALYWYRQSLGQGLEFLIYFQGNSAPDKSGLPSDRFSAERTGGSVSTLTIQRTQQEDSAVYLCASSSSSGSPRTGELFFGEGSRLTVL.

The V gene is TRBV14, the J gene TRBJ2-3; 9 bases match TRBD2. The CDR3 spans 22 residues. J was trimmed by 1 base and V by 3 bases; bases with no gene match: 23. Germline V gene data show CDR1 as SGHDN and CDR2 as FVKESK. The CDR3 sequence is CASSHTLWGGGVSGVGTDTQYF. The CDR3 DNA reads TGTGCCAGCAGCCACACACTATGGGGCGGGGGGGTGTCTGGTGTCGGCACAGATACGCAGTATTTT.